These 28 T cell receptor beta chains share one sample of origin, sequenced in a study of cytomegalovirus exposure and HLA in healthy donors. Here immunoSEQ multiplex PCR was the method, and the copy in TCRdb shows in-frame clones only, minus some. The table has 150,000 to 200,000 clones, roughly 89% seen once. Sequencing used PBMCs. The source is a woman under 30 in good health and CMV-seropositive.

CDR3 residues: CASSIGRGRETQYF. In DNA, the CDR3 is TGTGCCAGTAGTATCGGCAGGGGGCGGGAGACCCAGTACTTC. The V and J genes are TRBV19 and TRBJ2-5; TRBD1 aligns across 8 bases. Germline CDR1 is LNHDA and CDR2 is SQIVND (reference sequence). This CDR3 region has 14 residues. Losses at the gene ends were 3 bases for V and 5 bases for J; bases not matched to a gene: 5.

The rearrangement links TRBV5-6 to TRBJ1-2; tentatively, D is TRBD1 (6 bases). This CDR3 has 12 residues. The V end was cut by 4 bases, the J end by 4 bases, with 8 bases between. From germline, CDR1 is SGHDT and CDR2 YYEEEE. The CDR3: CASSADSYGYTF. CDR3 bases: TGTGCCAGCAGCGCGGACAGCTATGGCTACACCTTC.

V usage is TRBV29-1 and J usage is TRBJ2-5; D possibly corresponds to TRBD1 (5 bases). Germline V gene sequence: CDR1 SQVTM, CDR2 ANQGSEA. The CDR3 is 13 residues long. V shed 8 bases and J shed 5 bases, with 18 bases lying between them. In nucleotides, the CDR3 is TGCAGCACCCAGGGTCGGGTGCGGGAGACCCAGTACTTC. Protein product: CSTQGRVRETQYF.

V gene TRBV7-2 combines with J gene TRBJ2-5; TRBD1 agrees at 11 bases. The ends lost 5 bases at V and 7 bases at J; junction bases unmatched: 6. The CDR3 sequence is 14 residues long. Germline loops: CDR1 SGHTA, CDR2 FQGNSA. CDR3 sequence: CASSASGQGGTQYF. The DNA of the CDR3 is TGTGCCAGCAGCGCCTCGGGACAGGGGGGGACCCAGTACTTC.

The J gene is TRBJ1-1, the V gene TRBV2; the match to TRBD1 covers 8 bases. The CDR3 totals 16 residues. With V trimmed by 1 base and J by 7 bases, 11 bases remained unmatched. Germline CDR1 reads SNHLY; CDR2 reads FYNNEI. Here the CDR3 reads CASSEEEDRDLFEAFF. The CDR3 DNA follows: TGTGCCAGCAGTGAAGAGGAGGACAGGGATCTTTTTGAAGCTTTCTTT.

The chain links TRBV10-2 to TRBJ2-7; a possible D gene is TRBD2 (6 bases). CDR3 size: 13 residues. The V end lost 0 bases, the J end lost 6 bases, and 9 bases lay between the germline ends. Germline V CDR1 and CDR2: WSHSY, SAAADI. The CDR3 coding sequence is TGCGCCAGCAGTGAGTCGGCCGGGGGCGAGCAGTACTTC. It specifies CASSESAGGEQYF.

The rearrangement uses TRBV7-3 and TRBJ2-3; TRBD1 matches 7 bases. The CDR3 is 15 amino acids. V shed 5 bases and J 3 bases; nucleotides not matched to a gene: 8. From germline, CDR1 is SGHTA and CDR2 FQGTGA. DNA of the CDR3: TGTGCCAGCAGCGCGAAGGGACAGTTGACAGATACGCAGTATTTT. Translating it yields CASSAKGQLTDTQYF.

V usage is TRBV9 and J usage is TRBJ1-3, with unresolved D. CDR1 is SGDLS and CDR2 is YYNGEE in the germline V gene. The CDR3 runs to 12 residues. V was shortened by 3 bases and J by 7 bases, with 8 bases between the two germline ends. The CDR3 DNA follows: TGTGCCAGCAGCGCAACAAGTAACACCATATATTTT. Translation gives CASSATSNTIYF.

The CDR3 here is CAWYEGGEFGYGYTF. The CDR3 region has the DNA TGTGCCTGGTACGAAGGAGGGGAGTTTGGCTATGGCTACACCTTC. The rearrangement joins TRBV30 to TRBJ1-2, with D possibly being TRBD1 (5 bases). The CDR3 runs 15 residues. In germline, CDR1 is GTSNPN, CDR2 SVGIG (reference sequence). Trimming pared 5 bases from V and 4 bases from J, leaving 20 bases between.

The chain has TRBV6-1 and TRBJ1-1, with TRBD1 matching 7 bases. This CDR3 contains 14 residues. The J segment lost 0 bases and the V segment lost 5 bases, leaving 3 bases of the junction unmatched. Germline-derived CDR1 and CDR2 are MNHNS and SASEGT. As DNA, the CDR3 is TGTGCCAGCAGTAGGACAGGATTGAACACTGAAGCTTTCTTT. This encodes CASSRTGLNTEAFF.

This clone was counted a single time. The gene calls are TRBV4-3 and TRBJ1-1; weak D call: TRBD1 (6 bases). V was pared by 1 base and J by 1 base, with 19 bases between. This CDR3 has 18 amino acids. The germline V gene has CDR1 LGHNA and CDR2 YSLEER. The CDR3 coding sequence is TGCGCCAGCAGCCAAGCCCTCGCCGCACAGGGTGAGAACACTGAAGCTTTCTTT. This encodes CASSQALAAQGENTEAFF.

The rearrangement uses TRBV6-5 and TRBJ2-5; the match to TRBD2 covers 10 bases. The trim removed 2 bases at V and 4 bases at J, leaving 1 base unmatched. Germline V gene data show CDR1 as MNHEY and CDR2 as SVGAGI. The CDR3 runs 14 residues. The CDR3 spells CASSYSGRAETQYF. In nucleotides, the CDR3 is TGTGCCAGCAGTTACAGCGGGAGGGCAGAGACCCAGTACTTC.

This chain connects TRBV5-1 to TRBJ1-3; 9 positions match TRBD1. V lost 3 bases and J lost 4; bases outside the gene matches: 5. CDR1 SGHRS and CDR2 YFSETQ come from the germline V gene. The CDR3 totals 15 residues. In DNA form, the CDR3 reads TGCGCCAGCAGCTCACAGGGGGCGCTGGGAAACACCATATATTTT. Translation gives CASSSQGALGNTIYF.

This rearrangement joins TRBV19 to TRBJ2-1; 9 bases fit TRBD2. The CDR3 totals 16 residues. CDR1 and CDR2 (germline): LNHDA, SQIVND (reference sequence). The V and J ends lost 1 base and 4 bases, in that order; junction bases with no gene match: 5. CDR3 region: CASSIGAGGGYNEQFF. For the CDR3, the DNA is TGTGCCAGTAGTATAGGTGCGGGAGGGGGGTACAATGAGCAGTTCTTC.

This chain uses TRBV6-5 with TRBJ2-5; TRBD1 is a possible D gene (5 bases). V lost 5 bases and J lost 7, with 11 bases in between. CDR1 is MNHEY and CDR2 is SVGAGI in the germline V gene. The CDR3 is 12 residues long. The CDR3: CASSRGSGTQYF. The CDR3 region has the DNA TGTGCCAGCAGTAGGGGATCCGGGACCCAGTACTTC.

The rearrangement uses TRBV27 and TRBJ1-1; D is perhaps TRBD1 (5 bases). The germline CDR1 and CDR2 sequences are MNHEY and SMNVEV (reference sequence). The CDR3 is 14 residues long. With 2 bases removed from V and 6 bases from J, the gap between germline ends came to 13 bases. The CDR3 loop reads CASSLTNPRAEAFF. For the CDR3, the DNA is TGTGCCAGCAGTTTAACCAACCCCAGGGCTGAAGCTTTCTTT.

This clone was seen more than once but under ten times. V gene TRBV6-6 combines with J gene TRBJ1-2; 9 nucleotides line up with TRBD1. The trim removed 4 bases at V and 8 bases at J, leaving 8 bases unmatched. Germline-derived CDR1 and CDR2 are MNHNY and SVGAGI (reference sequence). The CDR3 has 14 residues. CDR3 in amino acids: CASSFNRDRDGYTF. The CDR3 DNA sequence: TGTGCCAGCAGTTTCAACCGGGACAGGGACGGCTACACCTTC.

The chain recombines TRBV19 with TRBJ2-7; 9 bases are shared with TRBD1. Germline V gives CDR1 LNHDA, CDR2 SQIVND (reference sequence). CDR3 length: 14 residues. V dropped 5 bases and J dropped 6; count of bases not matched to a gene: 8. The CDR3 here is CASSAPGQGPEQYF. The CDR3 nucleotides are TGTGCCAGTAGTGCTCCGGGACAGGGACCCGAGCAGTACTTC.

The chain is built from TRBV12-5 and TRBJ2-7; 9 nucleotides line up with TRBD1. V trimming: 5 bases; J trimming: 0 bases; junction bases outside the gene matches: 8. The V gene's germline CDR1 is LGHNT and CDR2 FRNRAP. The CDR3 has 16 residues. CDR3: CASGPGQGPSSYEQYF. CDR3 in DNA: TGTGCTAGTGGTCCTGGACAGGGGCCAAGCTCCTACGAGCAGTACTTC.

The CDR3 protein is CASSWRALPRGQLGDTQYF. In DNA, the CDR3 is TGTGCCAGCAGCTGGCGGGCACTCCCCAGGGGGCAGTTAGGAGATACGCAGTATTTT. The chain has TRBV5-4 and TRBJ2-3, with 8 positions matching TRBD1. The CDR3 sequence is 19 residues long. J gave up 5 bases and V 3 bases, and 20 bases lay outside the gene matches. The germline V gene has CDR1 SGHNT and CDR2 YYREEE (reference sequence).

The chain joins TRBV15 to TRBJ1-3; 7 bases agree with TRBD1. Trimming took 2 bases from V and 5 from J; bases not matched to a gene: 9. The CDR3 runs 16 residues. CDR1 and CDR2 from the germline V gene are LNHNV and YYDKDF (reference sequence). The chain's CDR3 is CATSRIQDRVRNTIYF. The DNA for the CDR3 is TGTGCCACCAGCAGAATTCAAGACAGGGTCAGAAACACCATATATTTT.

The chain carries TRBV10-3 and TRBJ1-1, with D unclear. V dropped 6 bases and J dropped 0 bases, with 20 bases sitting between them. CDR1 ENHRY and CDR2 SYGVKD come from the germline V gene. The CDR3 totals 17 residues. CDR3: CAISSPLTRTLNTEAFF. The CDR3 DNA reads TGTGCCATCAGCTCACCCCTCACCCGAACTCTGAACACTGAAGCTTTCTTT.

The chain uses TRBV5-8 and TRBJ2-3, with 9 bases lining up with TRBD2. Germline V CDR1 and CDR2: SGHTS, YDEGEE. CDR3 length equals 18 residues. Unmatched junction bases numbered 10, after V lost 0 bases and J lost 2 bases. DNA of the CDR3: TGTGCCAGCAGCTTGGGTTTCTGGACTAGCGCCAACACAGATACGCAGTATTTT. Translation: CASSLGFWTSANTDTQYF.

This sequence joins TRBV6-5 and TRBJ2-1; D may be TRBD1 (5 bases). V lost 0 bases to trimming and J lost 6 bases, with 15 bases between them. The germline V gene encodes CDR1 MNHEY and CDR2 SVGAGI. The CDR3 covers 16 residues. The DNA of the CDR3 is TGTGCCAGCAGTTACTCAGTCGGCAGGGTAGGCAATGAGCAGTTCTTC. Amino acids: CASSYSVGRVGNEQFF.

V is TRBV7-9 and J is TRBJ2-4; D not certain. Trimming removed 5 bases at V and 2 bases at J, with 10 bases between. Germline V gene lookup returns CDR1 SEHNR and CDR2 FQNEAQ (reference sequence). This CDR3 comprises 14 residues. This CDR3 reads CASSPFGSKNIQYF. CDR3 nucleotides: TGTGCCAGCAGCCCCTTCGGGTCCAAAAACATTCAGTACTTC.

The chain employs TRBV5-6 and TRBJ2-1; 14 nucleotides line up with TRBD2. The J segment lost 7 bases and the V segment lost 4 bases, leaving 7 bases of the junction unmatched. The CDR3 sequence is 16 residues long. CDR1 and CDR2 (germline): SGHDT, YYEEEE. The CDR3 bases are TGTGCCAGCAGCCAGGGACTAGCGGGGGCCGGAAATGAGCAGTTCTTC. Protein sequence: CASSQGLAGAGNEQFF.

This chain connects TRBV2 to TRBJ2-3; D gene ambiguous. The CDR3 extends over 13 amino acids. V lost 5 bases and J 0 bases, leaving 6 bases between the germline ends. CDR1 is SNHLY and CDR2 is FYNNEI in the germline V gene. CDR3 in amino acids: CASSYFSTDTQYF. In nucleotides, the CDR3 is TGTGCCAGCAGTTACTTTAGCACAGATACGCAGTATTTT.

The V and J genes are TRBV28 and TRBJ2-7, with 7 nucleotides matching TRBD2. The trim removed 6 bases at V and 3 bases at J, leaving 11 bases unmatched. Germline V gene data show CDR1 as MDHEN and CDR2 as SYDVKM. The CDR3 loop spans 15 amino acids. This CDR3 is CASRAGRSADYEQYF. DNA of the CDR3: TGTGCCAGCAGAGCGGGACGGTCAGCAGACTACGAGCAGTACTTC.